A selection of T cell receptor beta chains follows, all from one sample in a study of shared clonotypes between healthy human individuals. Using immunoSEQ multiplex PCR, the repertoire was profiled, and TCRdb retains in-frame clones only, with some absent. In the table there are about 1 million clones, about 75% of which are singletons. Sequenced material: memory CD4+ T cells sorted from blood. The receptors derive from a young man in good health. The CDR3 runs from the conserved cysteine through the conserved F or W. A D gene is named only where the DNA matches it firmly. Size tells how often a clone was seen (once, few, many) or the class of an expanded clone, and some rows leave it out.

J gene,D gene,clone size,V gene,CDR3 protein,CDR3 DNA
TRBJ2-5,TRBD1,few,TRBV27,CASSRGTGLAETQYF,TGTGCCAGCAGCCGAGGGACAGGTTTGGCAGAGACCCAGTACTTC
TRBJ2-3,TRBD2,-,TRBV27,CASSLSRTSGRSDTQYF,TGTGCCAGCAGTTTATCCCGGACTAGCGGGAGGTCAGATACGCAGTATTTT
TRBJ1-1,-,-,TRBV5-1,CASSLSRGSEAFF,TGCGCCAGCAGCTTGTCAAGGGGCAGTGAAGCTTTCTTT
TRBJ2-3,TRBD1,-,TRBV7-9,CASSGGQGKTDTQYF,TGTGCCAGCAGCGGGGGACAGGGGAAAACAGATACGCAGTATTTT
TRBJ2-3,-,-,TRBV6-5,CASRADASTDTQYF,TGTGCCAGCAGGGCTGACGCTAGCACAGATACGCAGTATTTT
TRBJ2-3,TRBD1,-,TRBV28,CASSLLGQGAADTQYF,TGTGCCAGCAGTTTACTGGGACAGGGGGCGGCAGATACGCAGTATTTT
TRBJ2-1,-,-,TRBV5-6,CASSFGGVSSYNEQFF,TGTGCCAGCAGCTTCGGCGGGGTTAGCTCCTACAATGAGCAGTTCTTC
TRBJ1-4,-,-,TRBV5-1,CASSLSGIQEKLFF,TGCGCCAGCAGCTTGTCAGGGATTCAAGAAAAACTGTTTTTT
TRBJ2-3,TRBD2,-,TRBV7-2,CASSLARGLSGRFTDTQYF,TGTGCCAGCAGCTTAGCGAGGGGCCTTAGCGGGAGGTTCACAGATACGCAGTATTTT
TRBJ2-3,TRBD2,-,TRBV11-2,CASSLISGRAADTQYF,TGTGCCAGCAGCTTAATAAGCGGGAGGGCCGCAGATACGCAGTATTTT
TRBJ2-2,-,-,TRBV7-2,CASSPVGAGELFF,TGTGCCAGCAGCCCAGTGGGGGCCGGGGAGCTGTTTTTT
TRBJ2-5,-,-,TRBV7-2,CASSLGAAKETQYF,TGTGCCAGCAGCTTGGGGGCGGCCAAAGAGACCCAGTACTTC
TRBJ2-2,-,-,TRBV7-2,CASRRDGNTGELFF,TGTGCCAGCAGACGGGACGGGAACACCGGGGAGCTGTTTTTT
TRBJ1-5,-,once,TRBV15,CATSRDRRAGQPQHF,TGTGCCACCAGCAGAGATCGCAGGGCCGGTCAGCCCCAGCATTTT
TRBJ2-1,TRBD1,few,TRBV18,CASTYRGVSEQFF,TGTGCCAGCACCTACAGGGGGGTGAGTGAGCAGTTCTTC
TRBJ1-1,-,-,TRBV2,CASSVGSEAFF,TGTGCCAGCAGTGTAGGTTCGGAAGCTTTCTTT
TRBJ2-6,-,-,TRBV6-4,CASRTDSGANVLTF,TGTGCCAGCCGCACCGACTCTGGGGCCAACGTCCTGACTTTC
TRBJ1-1,TRBD1,-,TRBV2,CASSRDRGTLNTEAFF,TGTGCCAGCAGTAGGGACAGGGGAACATTGAACACTGAAGCTTTCTTT
TRBJ2-1,-,-,TRBV5-3,CARSFRGSPYNEQFF,TGTGCCAGAAGCTTTAGGGGTTCCCCTTACAATGAGCAGTTCTTC
TRBJ2-5,TRBD2,-,TRBV5-1,CASSLGLAGGETQYF,TGCGCCAGCAGCTTGGGTCTAGCGGGGGGAGAGACCCAGTACTTC
TRBJ2-3,TRBD2,-,TRBV5-1,CASSRGTSGRAGADTQYF,TGCGCCAGCAGCCGTGGGACTAGCGGGAGGGCCGGAGCAGATACGCAGTATTTT
TRBJ2-7,-,-,TRBV30,CAWSVRPKGEQYF,TGTGCCTGGAGTGTACGCCCAAAGGGCGAGCAGTACTTC
TRBJ2-7,-,-,TRBV16,CASSRPGATYEQYF,TGTGCCAGCAGCCGACCCGGGGCCACCTACGAGCAGTACTTC
TRBJ2-5,TRBD1,-,TRBV7-9,CATAPLQGTPQETQYF,TGTGCCACCGCCCCATTACAGGGGACCCCCCAAGAGACCCAGTACTTC
TRBJ2-4,-,-,TRBV28,CASSSAGLAKNIQYF,TGTGCCAGCAGTTCTGCAGGGCTAGCCAAAAACATTCAGTACTTC
TRBJ2-1,-,-,TRBV6-1,CASSVGGVGRDEQFF,TGTGCCAGCAGTGTCGGGGGCGTAGGTCGGGATGAGCAGTTCTTC